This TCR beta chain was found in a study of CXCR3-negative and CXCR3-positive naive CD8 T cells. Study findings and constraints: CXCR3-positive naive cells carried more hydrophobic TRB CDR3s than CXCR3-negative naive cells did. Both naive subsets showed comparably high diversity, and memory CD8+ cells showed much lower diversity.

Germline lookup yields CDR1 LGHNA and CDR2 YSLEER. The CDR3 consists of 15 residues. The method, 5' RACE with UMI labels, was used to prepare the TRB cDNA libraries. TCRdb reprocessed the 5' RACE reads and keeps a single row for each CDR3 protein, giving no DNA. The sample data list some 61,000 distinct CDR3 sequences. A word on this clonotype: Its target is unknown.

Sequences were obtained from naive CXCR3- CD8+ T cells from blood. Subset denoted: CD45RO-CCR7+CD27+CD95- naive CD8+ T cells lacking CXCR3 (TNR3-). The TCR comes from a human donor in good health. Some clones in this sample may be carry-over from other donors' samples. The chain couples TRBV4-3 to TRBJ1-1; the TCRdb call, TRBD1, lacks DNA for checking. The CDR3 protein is CASSQYRGPNTEAFF.